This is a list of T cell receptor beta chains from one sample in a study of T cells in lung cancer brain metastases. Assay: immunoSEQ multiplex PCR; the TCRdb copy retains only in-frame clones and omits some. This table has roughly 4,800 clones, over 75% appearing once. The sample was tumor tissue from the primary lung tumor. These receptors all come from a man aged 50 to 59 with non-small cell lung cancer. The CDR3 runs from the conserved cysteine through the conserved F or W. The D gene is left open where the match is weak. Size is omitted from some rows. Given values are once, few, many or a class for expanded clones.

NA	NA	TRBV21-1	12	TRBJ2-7	CASSIGGGTGRW	TGTGCCAGCAGCATTGGAGGGGGGACAGGGCGTTGG
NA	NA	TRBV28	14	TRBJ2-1	CASSLAGHKSEQFF	TGTGCCAGCAGTTTAGCCGGACACAAATCTGAGCAGTTCTTC
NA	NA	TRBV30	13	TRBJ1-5	CAWSGQSNQPQHF	TGTGCCTGGAGTGGGCAGAGCAATCAGCCCCAGCATTTT
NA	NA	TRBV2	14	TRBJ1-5	CASSPGAWSQPQHF	TGTGCCAGCAGTCCCGGGGCCTGGAGCCAGCCCCAGCATTTT
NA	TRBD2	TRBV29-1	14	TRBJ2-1	CSVGGTRGDNEQFF	TGCAGCGTTGGGGGGACTAGGGGGGACAATGAGCAGTTCTTC
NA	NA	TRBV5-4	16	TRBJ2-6	CASSLWVVAGANVLTF	TGTGCCAGCAGCTTGTGGGTGGTGGCTGGGGCCAACGTCCTGACTTTC
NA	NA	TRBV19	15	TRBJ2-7	CASSMREAGPDEQYF	TGTGCCAGTAGTATGAGGGAGGCGGGACCCGACGAGCAGTACTTC
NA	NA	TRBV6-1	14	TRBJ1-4	CASSERATNEKLFF	TGTGCCAGCAGTGAAAGGGCAACTAATGAAAAACTGTTTTTT
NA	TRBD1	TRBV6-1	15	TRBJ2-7	CASSEWDRALGSQYF	TGTGCCAGTAGTGAATGGGACAGGGCCCTCGGTTCGCAGTACTTC
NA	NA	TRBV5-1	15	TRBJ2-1	CASSWASASYNEQFF	TGCGCCAGCAGTTGGGCTAGCGCGAGCTACAATGAGCAGTTCTTC
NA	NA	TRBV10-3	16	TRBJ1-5	CAISESRGRINQPQHF	TGTGCCATCAGTGAGTCCAGGGGTCGGATCAATCAGCCCCAGCATTTT
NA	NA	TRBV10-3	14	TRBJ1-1	CAISESLSGAEAFF	TGTGCCATCAGTGAGTCGTTGTCTGGGGCTGAAGCTTTCTTT
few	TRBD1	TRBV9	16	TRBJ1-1	CASSSPGTAEDTEAFF	TGTGCCAGCAGCTCACCTGGGACAGCCGAGGACACTGAAGCTTTCTTT
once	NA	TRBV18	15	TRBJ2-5	CASSLLGGPQETQYF	TGTGCCAGCTCATTATTAGGCGGCCCCCAAGAGACCCAGTACTTC
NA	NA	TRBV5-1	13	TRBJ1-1	CASIATGGTEAFF	TGCGCCAGCATTGCGACTGGGGGCACTGAAGCTTTCTTT
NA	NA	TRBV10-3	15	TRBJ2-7	CAISESFTRTYEQYF	TGTGCCATCAGTGAGAGTTTTACAAGGACCTACGAGCAGTACTTC
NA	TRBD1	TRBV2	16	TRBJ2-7	CASAGTGGRSSYEQYF	TGTGCCAGCGCCGGGACAGGGGGCCGGAGCTCCTACGAGCAGTACTTC
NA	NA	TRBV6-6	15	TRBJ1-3	CASSYDSSSGNTIYF	TGTGCCAGCAGTTATGACAGCAGCTCTGGAAACACCATATATTTT
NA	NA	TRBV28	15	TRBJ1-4	CASSSPGGLNEKLFF	TGTGCCAGCAGCTCCCCGGGCGGGCTTAATGAAAAACTGTTTTTT
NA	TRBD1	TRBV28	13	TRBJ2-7	CASSSRGPYEQYF	TGTGCCAGCAGTTCCAGGGGGCCTTACGAGCAGTACTTC
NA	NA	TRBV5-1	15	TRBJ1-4	CASSLDPWKNEKLFF	TGCGCCAGCAGCTTGGATCCGTGGAAGAATGAAAAACTGTTTTTT
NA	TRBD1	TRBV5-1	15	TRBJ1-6	CTSSSTGRGNSPLHF	TGCACCAGCAGCTCGACAGGGAGGGGAAATTCACCCCTCCACTTT
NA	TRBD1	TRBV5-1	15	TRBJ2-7	CASSFTGTGVGEQYF	TGCGCCAGCAGCTTTACCGGGACAGGGGTGGGCGAGCAGTACTTC
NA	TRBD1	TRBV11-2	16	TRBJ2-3	CASSLGLGQGTDTQYF	TGTGCCAGCAGCTTGGGTCTAGGACAGGGGACAGATACGCAGTATTTT
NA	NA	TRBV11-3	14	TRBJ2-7	CASSPRLGAHEQYF	TGTGCCAGCAGCCCCCGTTTGGGGGCCCACGAGCAGTACTTC
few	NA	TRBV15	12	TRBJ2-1	CATSRDFAGQFF	TGTGCCACCAGCAGAGATTTTGCTGGGCAGTTCTTC
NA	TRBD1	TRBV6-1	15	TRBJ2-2	CASRVEQGVTGELFF	TGTGCCAGCAGAGTTGAACAGGGGGTTACCGGGGAGCTGTTTTTT
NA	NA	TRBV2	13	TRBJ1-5	CAGKDVGNQPQHF	TGTGCCGGAAAAGACGTAGGCAATCAGCCCCAGCATTTT
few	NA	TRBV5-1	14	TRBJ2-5	CASSPSGSQETQYF	TGCGCCAGCAGCCCCTCAGGGAGCCAAGAGACCCAGTACTTC
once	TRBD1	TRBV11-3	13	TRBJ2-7	CASSPRQGYEQYF	TGTGCCAGCAGCCCCCGACAGGGCTACGAGCAGTACTTC
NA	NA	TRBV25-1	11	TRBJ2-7	CASKFGTEQYF	TGTGCCAGCAAATTCGGGACCGAGCAGTACTTC
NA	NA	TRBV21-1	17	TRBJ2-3	CASSKAGAESSTDTQYF	TGTGCCAGCAGCAAAGCGGGAGCGGAGTCTAGCACAGATACGCAGTATTTT
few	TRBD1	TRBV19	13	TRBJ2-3	CASNTGGTDTQYF	TGTGCCAGTAATACAGGGGGCACAGATACGCAGTATTTT
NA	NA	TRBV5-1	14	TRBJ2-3	CASSLESSTDTQYF	TGCGCCAGCAGCTTGGAATCGAGCACAGATACGCAGTATTTT
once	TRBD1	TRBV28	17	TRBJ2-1	CASSSIDRAGTYNEQFF	TGTGCCAGCAGTAGCATCGACAGGGCTGGTACCTACAATGAGCAGTTCTTC
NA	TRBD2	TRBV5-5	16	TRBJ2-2	CASSLAASGGAGELFF	TGTGCCAGCAGCTTGGCGGCTAGCGGGGGCGCCGGGGAGCTGTTTTTT
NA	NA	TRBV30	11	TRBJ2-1	CACFYYNEQFF	TGTGCCTGTTTTTATTACAATGAGCAGTTCTTC
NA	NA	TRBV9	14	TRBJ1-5	CASSVGGANQPQHF	TGTGCCAGCAGCGTAGGGGGGGCGAATCAGCCCCAGCATTTT
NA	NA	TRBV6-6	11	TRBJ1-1	CASSSHTEAFF	TGTGCCAGCAGTTCTCACACTGAAGCTTTCTTT
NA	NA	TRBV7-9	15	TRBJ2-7	CASSDRGGAINEQYF	TGTGCCAGCAGCGACCGTGGGGGGGCCATCAACGAGCAGTACTTC
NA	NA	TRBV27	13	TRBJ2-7	CASSVTSSYEQYF	TGTGCCAGCAGTGTTACTAGCTCCTACGAGCAGTACTTC
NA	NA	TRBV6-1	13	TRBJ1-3	CAIITDSRNTIYF	TGTGCCATTATAACGGACTCTAGAAACACCATATATTTT
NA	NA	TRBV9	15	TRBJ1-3	CASSVDSNSGNTIYF	TGTGCCAGCAGCGTCGACAGTAACTCTGGAAACACCATATATTTT
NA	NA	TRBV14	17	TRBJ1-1	CASSQPTRGIVNTEAFF	TGTGCCAGCAGCCAACCTACACGGGGGATCGTGAACACTGAAGCTTTCTTT
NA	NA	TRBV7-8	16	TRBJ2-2	CASSPVLGSHTGELFF	TGTGCCAGCAGCCCGGTTCTGGGCTCCCACACCGGGGAGCTGTTTTTT
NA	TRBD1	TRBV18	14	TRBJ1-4	CASQGTGDNEKLFF	TGTGCCAGCCAAGGGACAGGGGATAATGAAAAACTGTTTTTT
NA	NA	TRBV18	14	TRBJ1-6	CASSPDSAESPLHF	TGTGCCAGCTCTCCCGATTCAGCTGAGTCACCCCTCCACTTT
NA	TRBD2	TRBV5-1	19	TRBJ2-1	CASTTPGLASFSSYNEQFF	TGCGCCAGTACCACACCGGGACTAGCGTCCTTCAGCTCCTACAATGAGCAGTTCTTC